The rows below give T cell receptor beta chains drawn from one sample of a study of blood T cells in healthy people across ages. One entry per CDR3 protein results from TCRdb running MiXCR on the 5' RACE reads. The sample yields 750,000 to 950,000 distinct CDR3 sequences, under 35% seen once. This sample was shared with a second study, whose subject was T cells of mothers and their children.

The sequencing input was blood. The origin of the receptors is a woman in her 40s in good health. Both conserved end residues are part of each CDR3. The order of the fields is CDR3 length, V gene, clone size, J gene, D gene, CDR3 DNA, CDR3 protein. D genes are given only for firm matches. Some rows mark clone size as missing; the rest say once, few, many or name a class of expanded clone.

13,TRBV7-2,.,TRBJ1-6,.,TGTGCCAGCAACTCAATACAGGGTTCACCCCTCCACTTT,CASNSIQGSPLHF
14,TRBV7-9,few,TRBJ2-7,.,TGTGCCAGCAGCACCGGACTGAACTCCTACGAGCAGTACTTC,CASSTGLNSYEQYF
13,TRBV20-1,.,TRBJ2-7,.,TGCAGTGCTAGAGAACCAGCAGCCTACGAGCAGTACTTC,CSAREPAAYEQYF
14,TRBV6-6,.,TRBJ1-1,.,TGTGCCAGCAGTACGCTAGGCGGCTTTACTGAAGCTTTCTTT,CASSTLGGFTEAFF
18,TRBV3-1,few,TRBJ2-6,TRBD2,TGTGCCAGCAGCCACGGGAGGTTAGGGGCGGCGGGGGCCAACGTCCTGACTTTC,CASSHGRLGAAGANVLTF
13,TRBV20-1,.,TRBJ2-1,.,TGCAGTGCTAGTCTGAAACCCGTTGGGGAGCAGTTCTTC,CSASLKPVGEQFF
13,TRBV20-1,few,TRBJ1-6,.,TGCAGTGCTAGGTTAGCAGTTGGGTCACCCCTCCACTTT,CSARLAVGSPLHF
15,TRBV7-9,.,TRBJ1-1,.,TGTGCCAGCAGCTTAGGGTCGCACCTGAACACTGAAGCTTTCTTT,CASSLGSHLNTEAFF
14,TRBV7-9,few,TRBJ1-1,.,TGTGCCAGCAGCCGCAACATAGGGAACACTGAAGCTTTCTTT,CASSRNIGNTEAFF
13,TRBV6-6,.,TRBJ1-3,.,TGTGCCAGCAGTTACGTTCCTGGAAACACCATATATTTT,CASSYVPGNTIYF
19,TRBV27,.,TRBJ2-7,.,TGTGCCAGCAGTTTTGCAGGGGGCAATACGGGGGGGGGTACCTACGAGCAGTACTTC,CASSFAGGNTGGGTYEQYF
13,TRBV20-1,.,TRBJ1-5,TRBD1,TGCAGTGCGGAAGGACAGGGGTATCAGCCCCAGCATTTT,CSAEGQGYQPQHF
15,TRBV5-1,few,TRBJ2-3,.,TGCGCCAGCATCTCCACGACGAGTACAACAGATACGCAGTATTTT,CASISTTSTTDTQYF
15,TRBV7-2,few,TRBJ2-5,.,TGTGCCAGCAGCTTAGGAACGGGGGTATATGAGACCCAGTACTTC,CASSLGTGVYETQYF
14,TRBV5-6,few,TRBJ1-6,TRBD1,TGTGCCAGCAGGTATGACAGGGTGAATTCACCCCTCCACTTT,CASRYDRVNSPLHF
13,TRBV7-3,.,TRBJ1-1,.,TGTGCCAGCAGCTCCCTTTCTGATACTGAAGCTTTCTTT,CASSSLSDTEAFF
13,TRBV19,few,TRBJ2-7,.,TGTGCCAGTAGTAGGGCGGGCCTTGGAGGGCAGTACTTC,CASSRAGLGGQYF
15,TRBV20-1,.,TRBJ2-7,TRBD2,TGCAGTGCTAGAGGCCTAGCGGGGTTTCGGGGCGAGCAGTACTTC,CSARGLAGFRGEQYF
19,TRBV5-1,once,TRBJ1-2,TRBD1,TGCGCCAGCAGCTTGGAATTGGGACAGGGGATACGGCCCTCTCGAGGCTACACCTTC,CASSLELGQGIRPSRGYTF
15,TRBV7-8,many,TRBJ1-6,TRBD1,TGTGCCAGCAGCTTTTGGACAGGGGATAATTCACCCCTCCACTTT,CASSFWTGDNSPLHF
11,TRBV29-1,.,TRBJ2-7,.,TGCAGCGCCATGAGGGCGTACGAGCAGTACTTC,CSAMRAYEQYF
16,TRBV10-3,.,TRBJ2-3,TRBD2,TGTGCCATCAGTCGAGACGGACTAGCGAGCACAGATACGCAGTATTTT,CAISRDGLASTDTQYF
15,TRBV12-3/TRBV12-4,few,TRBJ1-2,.,TGTGCCAGCAGCCCCCGGGGACGGAGTAACTATGGCTACACCTTC,CASSPRGRSNYGYTF
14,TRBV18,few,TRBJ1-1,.,TGTGCCAGCTCACCAGGGACTTGGGACACTGAAGCTTTCTTT,CASSPGTWDTEAFF
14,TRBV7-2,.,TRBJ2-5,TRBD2,TGTGCCAGCAGCCCGCGGGGGTTTGAAGAGACCCAGTACTTC,CASSPRGFEETQYF
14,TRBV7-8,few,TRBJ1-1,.,TGTGCCAGCAGCATTACAGGGAAGAACACTGAAGCTTTCTTT,CASSITGKNTEAFF
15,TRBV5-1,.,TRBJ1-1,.,TGCGCCAGCAGCTTACAGGACACGGGCAACGCTGAAGCTTTCTTT,CASSLQDTGNAEAFF
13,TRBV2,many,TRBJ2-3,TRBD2,TGTGCCAGCAGAGGACTAGCGCCAGATACGCAGTATTTT,CASRGLAPDTQYF
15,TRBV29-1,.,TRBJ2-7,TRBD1,TGCAGCGTTGAAGGTGCGAAGGACAGGGCCTACGAGCAGTACTTC,CSVEGAKDRAYEQYF
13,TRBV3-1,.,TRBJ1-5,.,TGTGCCAGCAGCCAAAGGATAAATCAGCCCCAGCATTTT,CASSQRINQPQHF
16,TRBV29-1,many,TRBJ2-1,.,TGCAGCGTTGAAGTTCGACGGGGTGGTCCCCCCAATGAGCAGTTCTTC,CSVEVRRGGPPNEQFF
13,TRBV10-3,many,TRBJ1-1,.,TGTGCCATCAGTGGACCGGGCTCCAGTGAAGCTTTCTTT,CAISGPGSSEAFF
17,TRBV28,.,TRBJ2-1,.,TGTGCCAGCAGTTTTTTCGGGCTAGTGGGGGTCTACAATGAGCAGTTCTTC,CASSFFGLVGVYNEQFF
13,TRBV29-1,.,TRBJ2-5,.,TGCAGCGTTGAAGTCCCCACTCAAGAGACCCAGTACTTC,CSVEVPTQETQYF
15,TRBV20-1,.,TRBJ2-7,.,TGCAGTGCTGTCTCACCGGGACGCGGATCCTACGAGCAGTACTTC,CSAVSPGRGSYEQYF
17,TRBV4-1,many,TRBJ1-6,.,TGCGCCAGCAGCCAAGCCAACTTAGTGGGAATCGGTTCACCCCTCCACTTT,CASSQANLVGIGSPLHF
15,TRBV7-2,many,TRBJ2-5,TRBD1,TGTGCCAGCAGCCGACACGGGACAGTCCAAGAGACCCAGTACTTC,CASSRHGTVQETQYF
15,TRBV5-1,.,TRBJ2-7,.,TGCGCCAGCAGCCCATGGTCTGGACAGACCTACGAGCAGTACTTC,CASSPWSGQTYEQYF
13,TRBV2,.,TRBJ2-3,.,TGTGCCAGCAATAGGGGTTGGACAGATACGCAGTATTTT,CASNRGWTDTQYF
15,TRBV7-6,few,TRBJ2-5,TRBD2,TGTGCCAGCAGCCCTAGGGGAGGGGTCCAAGAGACCCAGTACTTC,CASSPRGGVQETQYF
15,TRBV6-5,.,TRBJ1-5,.,TGTGCCAGCAGACCCTCGGTGGGGGAGCATCAGCCCCAGCATTTT,CASRPSVGEHQPQHF
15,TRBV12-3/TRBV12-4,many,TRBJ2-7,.,TGTGCCAGCAGTTTAATGGGCCCAGGGGATGAGGAGCAGTACTTC,CASSLMGPGDEEQYF